This TCR beta chain was obtained from a study of cytomegalovirus exposure and HLA in healthy donors (dated by TCRdb to 2016 to 2017). Regarding the study in general: An earlier analysis of about 530 of the donors reported about 280 Gb of sequence data and 117 million unique TCR beta sequences obtained from around 190 million T cells. High-throughput TCR immunosequencing, statistical association of individual TCRs with disease status, and machine learning were combined to predict cytomegalovirus infection status. Of the roughly 400 genotyped donors, about 80% fell in the genetic ancestry cluster associated with self-reported Caucasian donors. All discovery cohort repertoires had been generated using a single sequencing platform. Rather than drawing on any new phenotypic data, the later analysis identified candidate immune exposures from TCR beta sequences and the way those sequences occurred across donors. In a later analysis, previously published TCR beta repertoires from about 640 donors were re-analyzed and high-resolution HLA genotyping was added so that TCR occurrence patterns could be studied. Among around 400 genotyped donors of the cohort, an average of around 240,000 unique TCR beta nucleotide sequences were sequenced per donor, 15% to 20% of them non-productive. Along with the approximately 620-subject first cohort, a separate validation cohort of over 90 different subjects was used. An early release covering more than 500 HLA-typed donors comprised roughly 300 gigabases of sequencing data and 85 million or so unique TCR sequences. The number of donors typed differed by locus, with 629-630 for A, B, C, DRB1 and DQB1, around 500 for DQA1, under 610 for DPA1, and over 400 for DPB1. Class I and class II HLA loci were covered by the typing at four-digit resolution. A later genetic analysis used genome-wide SNP genotypes for about 65% of the roughly 700 donors, treating that subset as a discovery cohort. The study used immunosequencing to profile the T cell repertoires of 666 subjects and linked those repertoires to cytomegalovirus serostatus. Because of strong linkage in the cohort, five DR-DQ haplotypes were treated as single units for association and clustering. An earlier analysis of around 540 of the donors applied high-throughput TCR beta sequencing to assess whether each TCR beta V gene segment acted as functional or pseudogenic. The study aimed to test whether cataloging public T cell receptors could reveal signatures of past pathogen exposure. Donor age, sex, ethnicity and CMV serostatus were compiled alongside the repertoire data. Results the study describes overall, beyond this receptor: In a later analysis, HLA-associated TCR beta chains were found to be more clonally expanded and to have lower generation probabilities than equally common non-associated chains. The study listed around 160 TCR beta chains as associated with cytomegalovirus. A cluster of highly shared sequence variants was judged likely to be a technical artifact of the sequencing pipeline. A later genetic analysis associated a missense DCLRE1C variant with V-gene and J-gene trimming of TCR beta chains, and an independent cohort replicated the association. Only TCR beta chains were sequenced in this cohort, and the absence of alpha or paired-chain data limited detectable features. HLA typing was unavailable for some donors at each locus, so association tests used only the typed subset. In a later analysis, the rate of TCR association differed among HLA loci, with DRB1 alleles having the most associated TCRs and HLA-C alleles having the fewest. For the cohort, immune exposure information was limited to CMV serostatus. In vitro tests confirmed that a few of the cytomegalovirus-associated TCR beta chains recognize cytomegalovirus antigens. At a false discovery rate of 0.05, a later analysis linked under 20,000 TCR beta sequences to specific HLA alleles. Roughly uniform sequencing depth across donors was assumed in presence/absence analyses, although this assumption may not hold. The classifier was reported to diagnose cytomegalovirus status with high specificity and sensitivity in both the original cohort and the validation cohort. A further reported finding was that TCR beta sequences accurately predicted the HLA-A and HLA-B alleles for most subjects in the first cohort. According to the authors, the approach could potentially be generalized to other disease states and immunological phenotypes. Correlated functional status among segregating V segments might reflect linkage disequilibrium, but an unknown experimental factor could not be ruled out. When HLA alleles, especially DR and DQ, strongly co-occurred, attributing TCR associations to individual alleles was difficult. Several of the top co-occurrence clusters appeared to be linked to parvovirus B19, influenza, CMV and Epstein-Barr virus, according to a later analysis. In a later genetic analysis, fewer N-insertions in productive TCRs were reported among donors in an Asian-associated ancestry cluster than the roughly 640-donor mean. A later analysis found that most CMV-associated TCR beta chains appeared HLA-restricted, with HLA associations seemingly driven largely by CMV exposure. Broadly in line with IMGT annotations, most TCR beta V segments showed up in productive rearrangements about 90% or about 30% of the time in an earlier analysis of about 500 of the donors. The earlier analysis of around 600 of the donors excluded some 15 rarely observed V segments, including chromosome 9 orphons, because counts were too low. Across donors, most TCR sequences were observed very rarely, whereas some public TCRs were present in many individuals.

The cohort was made up of approximately 670 healthy bone marrow donors. All cohort members were sampled while nominally healthy, although unrecorded immune exposures were likely present. The donor was CMV seronegative and was included in the group of over 300 seronegative cohort members. A peripheral blood sample was collected from each donor, and TCR beta sequencing was performed on peripheral blood mononuclear cells. Genomic DNA was extracted from the blood cell samples with the Qiagen DNeasy Blood Extraction Kit. The method behind the library was the immunoSEQ multiplex PCR assay. The multiplex PCR relied on a mix of 60 forward primers for TCR Vbeta segments and 13 reverse primers for TCR Jbeta segments. A multiplex PCR assay on genomic DNA amplified the CDR3 region of rearranged TCR beta genes. The Illumina HiSeq System was used to sequence the amplified TCR beta libraries as 87-base-pair reads. The original methods were these. A later analysis counted around 72 million unique TCR beta chains across the 550 to 700 repertoires, and roughly 10 million of these chains were shared by at least two donors. To remove PCR and sequencing errors, raw reads were error-corrected and collapsed into unique sequences using a nearest-neighbor algorithm that merged closely related sequences. To assign V, D and J gene segments, CDR3 sequences were aligned to IMGT reference sequences. For a sequence to be retained, at least a six-nucleotide match to both a V gene segment and a J gene segment was required. A rearrangement counted as productive if the CDR3 had no stop codons and remained in frame with V and J, and every other rearrangement counted as non-productive. Following IMGT convention, CDR3 was defined as the stretch from the second conserved V-encoded cysteine to the conserved J-encoded phenylalanine. Sequences without an unambiguous match to a single V gene segment were excluded from the earlier analysis of 500 to 700 of the donors. An earlier analysis of 500 to 700 of the donors classified V segments as functional when productive rearrangements were above 56.7% and as segregating when the standard deviation between donors was above 5%. A statistical classification framework was built to diagnose cytomegalovirus status from the catalog of TCR beta chain sequences. In a later analysis, TCR nucleotide sequences were compared against IMGT/GENE-DB human TR gene sequences so that V and J genes could be assigned. In a later analysis, CDR3 sequences and most-parsimonious VDJ recombination scenarios were assigned using the TCRdist pipeline. In a later analysis, every TCR beta chain was defined by the combination of its CDR3 amino acid sequence and its V-gene family, and reads without a unique V-gene family were dropped. A later analysis removed over 500 highly shared, low-generation-probability nucleotide sequences to deal with suspected cross-contamination and a sequencing artifact. In a later analysis, a clonal expansion index for each public chain was calculated from normalized within-repertoire ranks of inferred template counts. Generation probabilities in a later analysis came from a VDJ recombination model fitted to out-of-frame rearrangements, and those results were checked against IGoR. In a later analysis, TCR-TCR, TCR-HLA and TCR-CMV co-occurrence was scored with hypergeometric tests, and a repertoire-size bias correction was applied to TCR pairs. A later analysis estimated false discovery rates by permuting HLA or CMV assignments 20 times. In a later analysis, co-occurring TCRs were grouped using DBSCAN, with TCRdist sequence similarity added in when clustering inside HLA-allele-positive subsets. For co-occurrence clustering, repertoires with fewer than 30,000 or more than 120,000 public chains were excluded, along with four to six repertoires with anomalous nucleotide sharing. TCRdb provides this immuneACCESS table in a form limited to in-frame rearrangements. Some clones are lacking; in checked studies, under half of them reflect an unresolved V gene, and why the rest are absent is not known. V, J and clone size are taken as reported in that table, and D and trimming were inferred from the DNA itself. The sample data list around 60,000 clones, and approximately 80% of these were observed just once. The leading ten clones occupy approximately 6% of the sample.

Turning to this clone: The specificity of this receptor is unknown. Base qualities were left out, and no much larger clone turns up one base away.

Source material: PBMCs. This TCR was recovered from a male donor in good health and CMV-seronegative.

Here the CDR3 is given as CASSSGQPPNSPLHF. The DNA is as follows: TGTGCCAGCAGCTCGGGACAGCCCCCGAATTCACCCCTCCACTTT. The chain employs TRBV7-6 and TRBJ1-6, with 7 middle bases fitting TRBD1. From V the trimming removes 4 bases and from J it removes 7 bases, while the gene matches leave 7 bases of the junction unaccounted for. Its CDR3 holds 15 amino acids, cysteine through phenylalanine. Just the 45-base CDR3 DNA is kept, in frame starting at base 1. Based on the germline V gene, the CDR1 and CDR2 sequences are SGHVS and FNYEAQ.